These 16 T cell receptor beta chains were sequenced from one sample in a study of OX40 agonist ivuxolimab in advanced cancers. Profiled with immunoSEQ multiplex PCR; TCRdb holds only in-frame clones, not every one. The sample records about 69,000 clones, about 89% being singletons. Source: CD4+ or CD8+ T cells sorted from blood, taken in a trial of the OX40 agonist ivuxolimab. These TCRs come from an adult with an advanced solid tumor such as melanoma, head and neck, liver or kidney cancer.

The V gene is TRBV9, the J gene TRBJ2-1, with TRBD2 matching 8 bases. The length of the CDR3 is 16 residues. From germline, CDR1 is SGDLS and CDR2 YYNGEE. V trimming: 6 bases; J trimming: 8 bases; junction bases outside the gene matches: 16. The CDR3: CASTTTGSSGRYEQFF. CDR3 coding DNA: TGTGCCAGCACCACAACCGGGTCTAGCGGGCGATATGAGCAGTTCTTC.

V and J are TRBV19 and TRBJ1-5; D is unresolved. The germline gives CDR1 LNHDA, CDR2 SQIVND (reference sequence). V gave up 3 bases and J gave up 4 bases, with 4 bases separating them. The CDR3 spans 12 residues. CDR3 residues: CASSILNQPQHF. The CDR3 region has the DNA TGTGCCAGTAGTATTTTAAATCAGCCCCAGCATTTT.

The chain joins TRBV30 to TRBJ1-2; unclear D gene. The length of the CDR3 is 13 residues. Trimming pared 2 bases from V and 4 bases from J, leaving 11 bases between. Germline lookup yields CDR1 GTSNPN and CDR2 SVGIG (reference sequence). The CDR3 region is CAWSLTGSYGYTF. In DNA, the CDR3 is TGTGCCTGGAGTTTAACCGGGAGCTATGGCTACACCTTC.

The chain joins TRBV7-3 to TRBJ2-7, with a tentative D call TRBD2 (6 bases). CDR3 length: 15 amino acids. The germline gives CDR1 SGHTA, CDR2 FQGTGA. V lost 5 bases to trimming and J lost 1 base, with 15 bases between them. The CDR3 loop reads CASSQDGRSSYEQYF. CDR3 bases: TGTGCCAGCAGCCAAGACGGGAGAAGTTCCTACGAGCAGTACTTC.

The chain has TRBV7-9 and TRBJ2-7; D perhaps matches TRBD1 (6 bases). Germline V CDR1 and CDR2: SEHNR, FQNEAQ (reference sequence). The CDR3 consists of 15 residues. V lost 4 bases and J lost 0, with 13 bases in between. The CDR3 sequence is CASSSNRDPSYEQYF. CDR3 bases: TGTGCCAGCAGCTCCAACAGGGACCCCTCCTACGAGCAGTACTTC.

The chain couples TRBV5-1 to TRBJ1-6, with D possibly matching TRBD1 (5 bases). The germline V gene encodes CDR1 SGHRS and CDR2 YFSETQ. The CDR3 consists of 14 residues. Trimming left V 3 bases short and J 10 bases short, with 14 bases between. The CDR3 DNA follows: TGCGCCAGCAGCTGGGGGAGACAGTCCTCACCCCTCCACTTT. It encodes CASSWGRQSSPLHF.

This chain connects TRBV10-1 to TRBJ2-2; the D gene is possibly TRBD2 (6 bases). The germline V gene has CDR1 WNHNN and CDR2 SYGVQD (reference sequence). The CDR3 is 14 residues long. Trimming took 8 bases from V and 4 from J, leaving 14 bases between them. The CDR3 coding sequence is TGCGCCAGCTCGGCGGGAAGGGGCACCGGGGAGCTGTTTTTT. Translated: CASSAGRGTGELFF.

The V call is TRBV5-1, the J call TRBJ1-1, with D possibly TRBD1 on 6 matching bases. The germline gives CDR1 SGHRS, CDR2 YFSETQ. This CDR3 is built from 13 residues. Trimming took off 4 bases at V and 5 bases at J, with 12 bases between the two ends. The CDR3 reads CASSLQGTTEAFF. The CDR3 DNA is TGCGCCAGCAGCCTGCAGGGGACTACTGAAGCTTTCTTT.

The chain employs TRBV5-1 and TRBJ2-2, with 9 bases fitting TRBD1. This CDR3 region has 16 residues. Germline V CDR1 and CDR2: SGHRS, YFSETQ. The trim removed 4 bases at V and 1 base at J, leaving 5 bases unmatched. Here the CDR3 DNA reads TGCGCCAGCAGCCCCATGGGACAGGGGAACACCGGGGAGCTGTTTTTT. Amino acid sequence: CASSPMGQGNTGELFF. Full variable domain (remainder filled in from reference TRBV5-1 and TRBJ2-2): KAGVTQTPRYLIKTRGQQVTLSCSPISGHRSVSWYQQTPGQGLQFLFEYFSETQRNKGNFPGRFSGRQFSNSRSEMNVSTLELGDSALYLCASSPMGQGNTGELFFGEGSRLTVL.

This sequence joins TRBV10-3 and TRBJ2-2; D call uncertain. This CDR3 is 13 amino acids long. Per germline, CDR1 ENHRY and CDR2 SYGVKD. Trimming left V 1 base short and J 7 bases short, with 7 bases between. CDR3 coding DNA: TGTGCCATCAGTGAGTTTGGTGGCGGGGAGCTGTTTTTT. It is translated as CAISEFGGGELFF.

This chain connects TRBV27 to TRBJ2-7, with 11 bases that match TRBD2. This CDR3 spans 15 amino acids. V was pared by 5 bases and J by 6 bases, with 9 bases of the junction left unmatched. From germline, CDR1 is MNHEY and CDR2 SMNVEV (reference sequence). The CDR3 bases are TGTGCCAGCAGTCCCCTAGCGGGAGGCCGTGGCGAGCAGTACTTC. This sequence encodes CASSPLAGGRGEQYF.

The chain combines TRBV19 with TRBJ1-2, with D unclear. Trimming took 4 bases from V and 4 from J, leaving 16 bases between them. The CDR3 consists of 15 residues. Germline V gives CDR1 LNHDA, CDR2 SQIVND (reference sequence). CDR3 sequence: CASSNPPSVVYGYTF. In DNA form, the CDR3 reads TGTGCCAGTAGTAATCCGCCATCCGTCGTCTATGGCTACACCTTC.

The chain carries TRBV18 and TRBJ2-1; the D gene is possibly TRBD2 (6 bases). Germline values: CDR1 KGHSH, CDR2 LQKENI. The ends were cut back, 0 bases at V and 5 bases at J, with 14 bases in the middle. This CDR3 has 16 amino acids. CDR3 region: CASSPPEGWKHNEQFF. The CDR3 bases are TGTGCCAGCTCACCACCGGAGGGTTGGAAACACAATGAGCAGTTCTTC.

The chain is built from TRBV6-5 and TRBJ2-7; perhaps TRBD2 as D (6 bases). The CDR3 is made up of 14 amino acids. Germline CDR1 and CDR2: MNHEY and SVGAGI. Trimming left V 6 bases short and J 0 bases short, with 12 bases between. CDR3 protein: CASSHLGSSYEQYF. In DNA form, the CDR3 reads TGTGCCAGCAGCCACCTCGGGAGCTCCTACGAGCAGTACTTC.

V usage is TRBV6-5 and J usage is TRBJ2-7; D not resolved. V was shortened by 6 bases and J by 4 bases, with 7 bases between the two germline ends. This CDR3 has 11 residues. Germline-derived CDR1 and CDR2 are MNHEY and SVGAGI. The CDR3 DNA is TGTGCCAGCAGGCTGGCTTACGAGCAGTACTTC. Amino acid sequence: CASRLAYEQYF.

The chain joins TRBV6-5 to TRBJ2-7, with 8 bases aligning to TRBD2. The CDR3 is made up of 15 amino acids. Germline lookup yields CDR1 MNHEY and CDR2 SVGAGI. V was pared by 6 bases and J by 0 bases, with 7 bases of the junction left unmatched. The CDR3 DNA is TGTGCCAGCAGAATATATAGCGGGGACTCCTACGAGCAGTACTTC. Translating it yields CASRIYSGDSYEQYF.